The rows below give T cell receptor beta chains drawn from one sample of a study of cytomegalovirus exposure and HLA in healthy donors. Method: immunoSEQ multiplex PCR; TCRdb's copy keeps in-frame clones and lacks some. The sample has tens of thousands of clones, around 85% seen once; the top ten hold 20% to 25%. Source material: PBMCs. The receptors here all came from a young man in good health and CMV-seropositive. Each CDR3 is given with its conserved first and last residue. The D gene is left open where the match is weak. For some rows the clone size is stated as once, few or many, or as a class when expanded; others skip it.

clone_size,v_call,j_call,d_call,cdr3_nt,cdr3_aa
NA,TRBV11-2,TRBJ2-2,TRBD1,TGTGCCAGCAGCTTAAGGGGGCGGATCACCGGGGAGCTGTTTTTT,CASSLRGRITGELFF
NA,TRBV5-6,TRBJ1-2,TRBD1,TGTGCCAGCAGCGGGGGACAGGAGTCTAACTATGGCTACACCTTC,CASSGGQESNYGYTF
NA,TRBV5-1,TRBJ2-1,TRBD2,TGCGCCAGCAGCTTGGTCCTCTCTAGCGGGAGCGTGGGCAATGAGCAGTTCTTC,CASSLVLSSGSVGNEQFF
NA,TRBV7-9,TRBJ1-1,TRBD1,TGTGCCAGCAGAGGGGAGCAGGGGGCGACTGAAGCTTTCTTT,CASRGEQGATEAFF
NA,TRBV11-2,TRBJ2-2,NA,TGTGCCAGCATCCCCCTAGCGTTCACCGGGGAGCTGTTTTTT,CASIPLAFTGELFF
once,TRBV6-5,TRBJ2-3,NA,TGTGCCAGCAGTTATTCTGGCGGGAACCCAGATACGCAGTATTTT,CASSYSGGNPDTQYF
few,TRBV7-8,TRBJ1-5,NA,TGTGCCAGCAGTCGTCGGAGTAGCAATCAGCCCCAGCATTTT,CASSRRSSNQPQHF
NA,TRBV5-4,TRBJ2-7,NA,TGTGCCAGCGCCACGGCGGGGTCACGCTCCTACGAGCAGTACTTC,CASATAGSRSYEQYF
NA,TRBV28,TRBJ2-1,NA,TGTGCCAGCGGCCGGACTGTTTTTTACAATGAGCAGTTCTTC,CASGRTVFYNEQFF
NA,TRBV30,TRBJ2-7,NA,TGTGCCTGGAGTGGGAGGGCCGGGGCCTACGAGCAGTACTTC,CAWSGRAGAYEQYF
NA,TRBV30,TRBJ1-5,TRBD1,TGTGCCTGGATAAGGGGGCGCAATCAGCCCCAGCATTTT,CAWIRGRNQPQHF
NA,TRBV2,TRBJ1-1,TRBD1,TGTGCCAGCAGTTATGACAGGGTAGGGACTGAAGCTTTCTTT,CASSYDRVGTEAFF
NA,TRBV19,TRBJ1-5,TRBD1,TGTGCCAGTATTCCGGACAGGGGGCAAGGTCAGCCCCAGCATTTT,CASIPDRGQGQPQHF
NA,TRBV28,TRBJ2-1,TRBD2,TGTGCCAGCAGTTTTTATCTAGCGGGAGGGCCCGGTGAGCAGTTCTTC,CASSFYLAGGPGEQFF
NA,TRBV30,TRBJ2-7,NA,TGTGCCAGCACTACAGGCGGAAGGGCCTACGAGCAGTACTTC,CASTTGGRAYEQYF
NA,TRBV10-1,TRBJ2-6,NA,TGCGCCAGCAGTAGCGGCGGTGGGGCCAACGTCCTGACTTTC,CASSSGGGANVLTF
NA,TRBV27,TRBJ2-5,TRBD2,TGTGCCAGCAGTTCTCAGCGGGGGGCCCCCCAAGAGACCCAGTACTTC,CASSSQRGAPQETQYF
NA,TRBV10-1,TRBJ2-2,TRBD2,TGCGCCAGTACTAGCGGGAGAACCGGGGAGCTGTTTTTT,CASTSGRTGELFF
NA,TRBV7-9,TRBJ2-1,NA,TGTGCCAGCAGCTTAGCGATTTCGGGAGAAAACAATGAGCAGTTCTTC,CASSLAISGENNEQFF
NA,TRBV11-2,TRBJ1-2,NA,TGTGCCAGCAGCTTAGATAGAAGTAACTATGGCTACACCTTC,CASSLDRSNYGYTF
NA,TRBV30,TRBJ2-1,NA,TGTGCCTGGAGTGGGCTCGGGGTCACCTACAATGAGCAGTTCTTC,CAWSGLGVTYNEQFF
NA,TRBV4-1,TRBJ1-4,NA,TGCGCCAGCAGCCGGACAGCAACTAATGAAAAACTGTTTTTT,CASSRTATNEKLFF
NA,TRBV11-2,TRBJ2-3,NA,TGTGCCAGCAGCTTAGGTCGCACAGGGACAGATACGCAGTATTTT,CASSLGRTGTDTQYF
NA,TRBV18,TRBJ2-1,NA,TGTGCCAGCTCCCCCAACAATGAGCAGTTCTTC,CASSPNNEQFF
NA,TRBV4-1,TRBJ1-4,NA,TGCGCCAGCAGCCAAGAGATAGTCAGGACAGTCGGTGGGGAACTGTTTTTT,CASSQEIVRTVGGELFF
once,TRBV19,TRBJ2-1,TRBD2,TGTGCCAGTAGTATTTGGACTAGCCCGGGACCCGATGAGCAGTTCTTC,CASSIWTSPGPDEQFF
NA,TRBV29-1,TRBJ1-2,NA,TGCAGCGTTGGGCAGGGCGACTATGGCTACACCTTC,CSVGQGDYGYTF
NA,TRBV28,TRBJ1-2,TRBD1,TGTGCCAGCACCAGGGGACAGGATTATGGCTACACCTTC,CASTRGQDYGYTF
NA,TRBV5-1,TRBJ2-5,TRBD2,TGCGCCAGCAGCTTGTGGGCGGGAGAGTCGGAGACCCAGTACTTC,CASSLWAGESETQYF
NA,TRBV2,TRBJ2-4,NA,TGTGCCAGCAGTGAACGGCAGGGGCGTTACATTCAGTACTTC,CASSERQGRYIQYF
NA,TRBV5-6,TRBJ2-7,NA,TGTGCCAGCAGCTTCAACTACGAGCAGTACTTC,CASSFNYEQYF
NA,TRBV7-9,TRBJ1-1,NA,TGTGCCAGCAGCTTAGGGGGGGGAGTAACCACTGAAGCTTTCTTT,CASSLGGGVTTEAFF
NA,TRBV10-2,TRBJ1-2,NA,TGCGCCAGCAGTGACGGCCCAGGGGGCTACACCTTC,CASSDGPGGYTF
once,TRBV27,TRBJ2-2,TRBD2,TGTGCCAGCAGTTTAGAGCCTAGCGGGATTTTTAGCACCGGGGAGCTGTTTTTT,CASSLEPSGIFSTGELFF
NA,TRBV18,TRBJ1-4,NA,TGTGCCAGCTCACCACGGCAAGGACAGACGTATGAAAAACTGTTTTTT,CASSPRQGQTYEKLFF
NA,TRBV5-4,TRBJ1-2,NA,TGTGCCAGCAGCTCGGGCGGCAGGGTCTTTGACTATGGCTACACCTTC,CASSSGGRVFDYGYTF
NA,TRBV6-5,TRBJ1-5,NA,TGTGCCAGCAGGGGGAGCTTGGGCAATCAGCCCCAGCATTTT,CASRGSLGNQPQHF
NA,TRBV9,TRBJ1-5,TRBD1,TGTGCCAGCAGCGGGACAGGGGACCATCAGCCCCAGCATTTT,CASSGTGDHQPQHF
NA,TRBV15,TRBJ2-5,TRBD2,TGTGCCACCAGCAGAGATCAGGGACTAGCGGGAGGAGAGACCCAGTACTTC,CATSRDQGLAGGETQYF
NA,TRBV27,TRBJ2-5,NA,TGTGCCAGCAGTGTCAGGGGGAGGCAAGAGACCCAGTACTTC,CASSVRGRQETQYF
NA,TRBV4-2,TRBJ2-7,NA,TGTGCCAGCAGCCCCGACAGGACCTACGAGCAGTACTTC,CASSPDRTYEQYF
NA,TRBV5-4,TRBJ2-1,NA,TGTGCCAGCCGGGTTCCAGGGGACAATGAGCAGTTCTTC,CASRVPGDNEQFF
NA,TRBV10-3,TRBJ2-1,NA,TGTGCCATCAGTGAGCCCCGCTCCTACAATGAGCAGTTCTTC,CAISEPRSYNEQFF
NA,TRBV6-5,TRBJ2-5,TRBD2,TGTGCCAGCAGTTCGCAGCGGGAGGGGACCCAGTACTTC,CASSSQREGTQYF
NA,TRBV6-5,TRBJ2-2,TRBD1,TGTGCCAGCAGTTACGGGACAGGCAACGGGGAGCTGTTTTTT,CASSYGTGNGELFF
NA,TRBV5-4,TRBJ1-1,TRBD1,TGTGCCAGCAGCCCTGACAGGGTACGGAACACTGAAGCTTTCTTT,CASSPDRVRNTEAFF
NA,TRBV27,TRBJ2-7,TRBD2,TGTGCCAGCAGTCCTCGGGGGGGTGGGGAGCAGTACTTC,CASSPRGGGEQYF
NA,TRBV28,TRBJ2-7,NA,TGTGCCAGCAGTTTAGGTCAGAAATACGAGCAGTACTTC,CASSLGQKYEQYF
NA,TRBV5-1,TRBJ2-1,TRBD2,TGCGCCAGCAGCTTGGGACTAAGACTAGCGGGGTCCAATGAGCAGTTCTTC,CASSLGLRLAGSNEQFF
NA,TRBV28,TRBJ2-2,NA,TGTGCCAGCAGTCTAGGACAGGGGGAGCTGTTTTTT,CASSLGQGELFF